This entry features one T cell receptor (beta chain) sequence. What it recognizes is unknown. This may stem from a read error, because a much larger clone lies one nucleotide away. Germline V lookup: CDR1 SGHRS, CDR2 YFSETQ. The V end was cut by 5 bases, the J end by 5 bases, with 17 bases between. This CDR3 has 15 amino acids. The data stem from a study of T cell repertoires in cytomegalovirus infection. Background on the study: Matching HLA type, along with CMV infection, was indicated by public TCR beta signatures. Study observations and caveats: People with CMV and the relevant HLA were identified by cumulative public TCR beta family frequency.

TCRdb re-analysed the reads in MiXCR, keeping a single row per CDR3 protein. The sample includes 450,000 to 600,000 distinct CDR3 sequences, approximately 10% of them seen just once. The source of this sequence is a human donor in good health (CMV status not recorded). Some clones in this sample may be carry-over from other donors' samples. The sequenced material came from PBMCs. The V call is TRBV5-1, the J call TRBJ2-1; the D gene could be TRBD1 or TRBD2 (5 bases each). The CDR3 here is CASRYPGRADNEQFF. CDR3 DNA sequence: TGCGCCAGCAGATATCCGGGACGAGCGGACAATGAGCAGTTCTTC.